This T cell receptor (beta chain) emerged from a study of T-cell reconstitution after alpha-beta-depleted transplantation in children. Study outcomes and limitations: One year post-transplant, T-cell counts and diversity were largely derived from T cells produced anew. Several hundred expanded graft clones reportedly supplied alpha-beta T cells about two months after transplant. Surviving recipient T cells and thymic progenitors accounted for the high day-60 TCRbeta diversity observed in some patients.

Ten or more counts support this clonotype. Its antigen is currently unknown. A library of TCRbeta sequences, prepared with unique molecular identifiers, was generated. TCRdb independently ran MiXCR on the PCR reads; one entry per CDR3 protein. The sample has about 110,000 distinct CDR3 sequences, approximately 6.4% seen once. CDR3 length: 14 amino acids. Trimming took off 1 base at V and 1 base at J, with 7 bases between the two ends. The sample was PBMCs, mostly from graft donor cells, taken 360 days after TCRalphabeta/CD19-depleted stem cell transplant. This rearrangement joins TRBV12-3 or TRBV12-4 to TRBJ1-2; D is uncertain. The TCR sequence derives from a male patient under 10 years old who had a stem cell transplant for acute lymphoblastic leukemia, so the T cells may come from the graft donor. The CDR3 spells CASSLEEGNYGYTF. The CDR3 DNA follows: TGTGCCAGCAGTTTAGAGGAGGGTAACTATGGCTACACCTTC.